The clone carrying this T cell receptor (beta chain) was recorded a few times. Its matching antigen is unknown. CDR1 is LGHNA, CDR2 YNFKEQ, per germline. The CDR3 has 12 amino acids. With V trimmed by 7 bases and J by 6 bases, 5 bases remained unmatched. PCR involved 60 Vbeta and 13 Jbeta primers. Repertoires were generated with immunoSEQ multiplex PCR, while TCRdb's copy carries only in-frame clones and drops some. Altogether 200,000 to 250,000 clones are present, 82% being singletons, with the ten largest covering approximately 0.5%. The data stem from a study of cytomegalovirus exposure and HLA in healthy donors. Across the study: Around 78 million unique TCR sequences came from HLA-typed donors in an early release. Study results and caveats: A later analysis linked some 17,000 TCR beta sequences to HLA alleles at 0.05 false discovery rate. Later on, an analysis showed TCR association rates differing by HLA locus, with DRB1 the most and HLA-C the fewest.

Sequencing input: PBMCs. This TCR was sampled from a woman in her thirties or forties in good health and CMV-seronegative. The genes are TRBV4-2 and TRBJ1-1, with 7 bases that match TRBD1. CDR3 nucleotide sequence: TGTGCCAGCACCATCCAGGGGGCTGAAGCTTTCTTT. This gives the protein CASTIQGAEAFF.